The entry below describes one TCR beta chain. The data were obtained in a study of blood T cell repertoires in COVID-19. Study context: PBMCs, B-cell-depleted T cells, or T cells provided the cDNA or gDNA that made up the material.

Using immunoSEQ multiplex PCR, the repertoire was profiled, and TCRdb retains in-frame clones only, with some absent. This sample has under 100,000 clones, with roughly 90% found just once. This sequence originates from a woman in her 70s with acute or convalescent COVID-19. The sequencing sample was made of peripheral blood.

CDR3 nucleotide sequence: TGTGCCAGCAGTCTCCGGACAGCCGGCTACACCTTC. Its translation: CASSLRTAGYTF. V usage is TRBV28 and J usage is TRBJ1-2; a weak D match, TRBD1 (6 bases). Germline assignment: CDR1 MDHEN and CDR2 SYDVKM. This CDR3 is built from 12 residues. Trimming shortened V by 5 bases and J by 8 bases, and 12 bases separated the two germline ends.